This T cell receptor (beta chain) was captured in a study of blood T cell repertoires in COVID-19. Looking at the study overall: The analysed material was cDNA or gDNA that came from T cells, B-cell-depleted T cells, or PBMCs.

CDR3 size: 19 residues. V lost 6 bases to trimming and J lost 1 base; unmatched junction nucleotides: 18. Per the germline V gene, CDR1 is ENHRY and CDR2 is SYGVKD. In the original processing: Reference gene primer amplification gave nucleated cell count estimates. Measured with immunoSEQ multiplex PCR; TCRdb has only the in-frame clones, and not every one. V, J and clone size were drawn from that table, and D and trimming were deduced from the DNA. The sample lists approximately 190,000 clones, 84% occurring once. Participants' reported clinical history set cohort assignment. Contact with a PCR-confirmed or clinician-diagnosed COVID-19 case occurred within 2 weeks of entry.

The clonotype was recovered from a woman aged 25 to 39 who had been exposed to COVID-19. The specimen was PBMCs or T cells enriched from blood (not recorded which). This rearrangement joins TRBV10-3 to TRBJ2-5; 9 nucleotides line up with TRBD1. The CDR3 sequence: CAISHGRTGGDTSQETQYF. The CDR3 coding sequence is TGTGCCATCAGCCACGGGAGAACAGGGGGCGATACTTCCCAAGAGACCCAGTACTTC.